The present T cell receptor (beta chain) was sequenced within a study of cytomegalovirus exposure and HLA in healthy donors. Study-level information: T cells numbering around 180 million yielded approximately 120 million unique TCR beta sequences in an earlier analysis. General observations from the study: TCR beta chains associated with HLA were, in a later analysis, more clonally expanded than equally common others. When analyzed later, the rates of TCR association showed variation by HLA locus, with DRB1 the most and HLA-C the fewest.

The germline CDR1 and CDR2 sequences are SGHVS and FQNEAQ. V shed 5 bases, J shed 6 bases, and the junction held 10 bases outside the gene matches. The CDR3 covers 16 residues. Both 60 Vbeta primers and 13 Jbeta primers went into the PCR. Authors' methods: About 83 million unique TCR beta chains, 8.5 million to 14 million shared, were counted in a later analysis. TCRdb's copy holds only in-frame clones and misses some; the assay was immunoSEQ multiplex PCR. The V and J calls and clone size are taken from that table; D and trimming were inferred from the DNA. The table records 150,000 to 180,000 clones, more than 75% of them present only once. This clone came up a few times. The antigen is unknown.

The chain is built from TRBV7-8 and TRBJ2-7; 13 bases align to TRBD2. Sequenced: PBMCs. This TCR was recovered from a woman in her thirties or forties in good health and CMV-seropositive. The DNA of the CDR3 is TGTGCCAGCAGCGACGGACTAGCGGGAGTCCATGGCGAGCAGTACTTC. It is translated as CASSDGLAGVHGEQYF.